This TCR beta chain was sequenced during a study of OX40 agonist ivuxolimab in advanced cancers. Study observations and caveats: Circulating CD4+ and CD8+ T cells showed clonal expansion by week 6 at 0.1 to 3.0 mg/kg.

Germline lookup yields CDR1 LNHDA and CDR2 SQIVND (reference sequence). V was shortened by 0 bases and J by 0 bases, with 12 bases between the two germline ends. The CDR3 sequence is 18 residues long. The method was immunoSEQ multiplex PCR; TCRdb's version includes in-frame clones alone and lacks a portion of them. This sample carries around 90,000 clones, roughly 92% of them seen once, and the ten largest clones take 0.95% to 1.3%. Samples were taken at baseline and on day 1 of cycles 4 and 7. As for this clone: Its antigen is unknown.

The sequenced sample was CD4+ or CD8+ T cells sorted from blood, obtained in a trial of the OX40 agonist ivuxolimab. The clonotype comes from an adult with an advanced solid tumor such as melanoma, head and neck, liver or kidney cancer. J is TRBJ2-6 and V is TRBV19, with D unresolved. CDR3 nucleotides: TGTGCCAGTAGTATAGAGGCGGACGTCAGCTCTGGGGCCAACGTCCTGACTTTC. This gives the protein CASSIEADVSSGANVLTF.